The text below deals with one T cell receptor beta chain. This clone has more than one count but fewer than ten. It lacks a known antigen. Base qualities are not at hand, and no much larger clone is one base apart. The sample originates from a study of blood T cell repertoires in COVID-19 (dated by TCRdb to the early 2020s). Broadly, across the study: Samples from collaborators originated in the United States, Italy and Spain and spanned both the acute and convalescent phases of COVID-19. The material from the prospective study consisted of cDNA or gDNA derived from T cells, B-cell-depleted T cells, or PBMCs. Deeply sampled blood TCRbeta repertoires from subjects exposed to, actively infected with, or recovered from COVID-19 were included in the dataset. A freely available public database, intended as a resource for researchers studying the immune response to SARS-CoV-2, is where the repertoires were released. The samples were drawn from two sources: the first 160 participants of the ongoing ImmuneRACE study, and 1,000 to 1,500 subjects contributed by 6 global collaborators. A de-identified subject ID, COVID-19 status, age in years and sex were almost always included in the sample metadata. Where HLA class I and class II types were available, the types were taken from metadata supplied by the sample provider, not from assay-based typing. Here is what the overall study found, with its caveats: Clinical and demographic metadata were provided uncurated, with the amount varying by source and participant.

In Seattle, one collaborating source enrolled patients while the infection was active and tracked those patients longitudinally over the course of disease. Whole blood was collected in K2EDTA tubes by collaborating institutions according to the institutions' own protocols. Collaborator samples were shipped for TCRbeta analysis as frozen whole blood, isolated PBMCs, or DNA extracted from either sample type. Including cysteine and phenylalanine, the CDR3 has 13 amino acids. The CDR3 DNA has 39 bases and is translated from base 1. CDR1 and CDR2 are drawn from the germline V gene: SGHAT, FQNNGV. V gives up 5 bases and J gives up 6 bases, and the segment between their germline ends measures 14 bases. The immunoSEQ Assay, a bias-controlled multiplex PCR, was used to amplify TCRbeta CDR3 regions from genomic DNA. The paper's processing steps were these. Nucleated cell counts per sample were estimated from amplification of reference gene primers within the assay. Sequence reads were collapsed and filtered to measure the absolute abundance of every unique TCRbeta CDR3 rearrangement. Productive Simpson clonality was computed per sample as the square root of Simpson's diversity index over productive rearrangements. What TCRdb holds here is the immuneACCESS table cut down to in-frame rearrangements. Part of the clones is not present; checked against another copy, under half of the missing clones reflect an unresolved V gene, and the others are unexplained. The DNA was the basis for D and trimming; V, J and clone size are from that table. The table for this sample lists some 90,000 clones; around 88% of them were counted only once. Approximately 16% of the sample lies in the top ten.

The chain is encoded by TRBV11-2 joined to TRBJ2-7; TRBD2 is a possible D gene, resting on 6 matching bases. Sequencing was performed on peripheral blood. This receptor was identified in a woman aged 55 to 70 with COVID-19, enrolled during active disease. The nucleotide sequence is TGTGCCAGCAGCCCCGTTCGGGGGTTCGAGCAGTACTTC. It codes for CASSPVRGFEQYF. Where the CDR3 stops, the reference TRBV11-2 and TRBJ2-7 genes take over; the full variable domain is EAGVAQSPRYKIIEKRQSVAFWCNPISGHATLYWYQQILGQGPKLLIQFQNNGVVDDSQLPKDRFSAERLKGVDSTLKIQPAKLEDSAVYLCASSPVRGFEQYFGPGTRLTVT.